What follows are 11 T cell receptor beta chains derived from one specimen sequenced in a study of cytomegalovirus exposure and HLA in healthy donors. Primers for the PCR totalled 60 Vbeta and 13 Jbeta. The protocol was immunoSEQ multiplex PCR, while the TCRdb copy is restricted to in-frame clones and leaves out a portion. This table has roughly 120,000 clones, 75% to 85% appearing once. The material sequenced was PBMCs. All receptors derive from a middle-aged man in good health and CMV-seronegative.

J is TRBJ2-2 and V is TRBV6-1, with D perhaps matching TRBD1 (6 bases). The CDR3 sequence is 17 residues long. CDR1 is MNHNS, CDR2 SASEGT, per germline. V lost 4 bases to trimming and J lost 0 bases, with 15 bases between them. CDR3 sequence reads: CASSGGRGTPNTGELFF. CDR3 DNA sequence: TGTGCCAGCAGTGGGGGAAGGGGGACACCGAACACCGGGGAGCTGTTTTTT.

This clone was counted a single time. J is TRBJ2-5 and V is TRBV4-3; TRBD1 might be the D (6 bases). V shed 3 bases and J shed 5 bases, with 16 bases lying between them. The germline CDR1 and CDR2 sequences are LGHNA and YSLEER. The CDR3 sequence is 15 residues long. Here the CDR3 DNA reads TGCGCCAGCAGCCAGGCTCCAGGGGATTGGGAGACCCAGTACTTC. The encoded protein is CASSQAPGDWETQYF.

The chain employs TRBV27 and TRBJ2-7, with TRBD1 identical over 9 bases. Germline V lookup: CDR1 MNHEY, CDR2 SMNVEV (reference sequence). The V segment lost 5 bases and the J segment 5 bases; nucleotides outside the gene matches: 7. There are 14 residues in the CDR3. CDR3 sequence (DNA): TGTGCCAGCAGTCCACACAACAGGGGGCACGAGCAGTACTTC. Translating it yields CASSPHNRGHEQYF.

This chain connects TRBV5-1 to TRBJ1-1; 10 bases map to TRBD1. Germline CDR1 SGHRS, CDR2 YFSETQ. V shed 1 base, J shed 1 base, and the junction held 7 bases outside the gene matches. This CDR3 is 17 amino acids long. The CDR3, as DNA: TGCGCCAGCAGCTTGTATTGGGACAGGGGTCGGAACACTGAAGCTTTCTTT. Its translation is CASSLYWDRGRNTEAFF.

V usage is TRBV29-1 and J usage is TRBJ2-4, with unresolved D. Trimming stripped 5 bases from V and 0 bases from J, with 11 bases between. Germline V lookup: CDR1 SQVTM, CDR2 ANQGSEA. The CDR3 covers 14 residues. CDR3 amino acids: CSVRHRLAKNIQYF. As DNA, the CDR3 is TGCAGCGTTCGCCATAGACTAGCCAAAAACATTCAGTACTTC.

The chain carries TRBV7-2 and TRBJ2-3; TRBD2 agrees at 7 bases. In germline, CDR1 is SGHTA, CDR2 FQGNSA. This CDR3 has 16 amino acids. V lost 5 bases, J lost 8 bases, and 16 bases stayed unmatched. The CDR3, as DNA: TGTGCCAGCAGCCCGGAGCGGGGACTCTCACGGGGTACGCAGTATTTT. The encoded protein is CASSPERGLSRGTQYF.

The V gene is TRBV2, the J gene TRBJ2-1, with 9 nucleotides matching TRBD1. Trimming took 6 bases from V and 5 from J; bases not matched to a gene: 8. The CDR3 runs 15 residues. Germline V lookup: CDR1 SNHLY, CDR2 FYNNEI. The CDR3 coding sequence is TGTGCCAGCAGGCCGCGGGACAGGGTCCACAATGAGCAGTTCTTC. Its protein product is CASRPRDRVHNEQFF. The variable domain in full, completed from reference TRBV2 and TRBJ2-1, reads EPEVTQTPSHQVTQMGQEVILRCVPISNHLYFYWYRQILGQKVEFLVSFYNNEISEKSEIFDDQFSVERPDGSNFTLKIRSTKLEDSAMYFCASRPRDRVHNEQFFGPGTRLTVL.

The chain has TRBV6-1 and TRBJ1-1; TRBD1 agrees at 12 bases. With V trimmed by 3 bases and J by 9 bases, 8 bases remained unmatched. The CDR3 runs 15 residues. Germline V gene data show CDR1 as MNHNS and CDR2 as SASEGT. CDR3 region: CASSETPGQGAKAFF. CDR3 nucleotide sequence: TGTGCCAGCAGTGAGACGCCGGGACAGGGGGCTAAAGCTTTCTTT.

This chain links TRBV10-3 with TRBJ2-7, with 9 bases fitting TRBD2. The CDR3 runs to 13 residues. V lost 10 bases and J lost 3; bases outside the gene matches: 7. CDR1 and CDR2 (germline): ENHRY, SYGVKD. CDR3: CATQTSGDYEQYF. In DNA form, the CDR3 reads TGTGCCACCCAGACTAGCGGAGACTACGAGCAGTACTTC.

The rearrangement joins TRBV19 to TRBJ1-1; D gene uncertain. The length of the CDR3 is 13 residues. V shed 3 bases and J shed 4 bases, with 9 bases lying between them. The germline V gene encodes CDR1 LNHDA and CDR2 SQIVND (reference sequence). CDR3 loop: CASSIREFTEAFF. Written as DNA, the CDR3 is TGTGCCAGTAGTATCCGGGAGTTCACTGAAGCTTTCTTT.

The chain links TRBV7-9 to TRBJ1-1; D is perhaps TRBD1 (5 bases). Trimming removed 3 bases from V and 1 base from J, with 9 bases in between. The CDR3 length is 14 residues. The germline V gene has CDR1 SEHNR and CDR2 FQNEAQ (reference sequence). CDR3 coding DNA: TGTGCCAGCAGCTTTGAAGGGGAGAACACTGAAGCTTTCTTT. This sequence encodes CASSFEGENTEAFF.